The clone carrying this T cell receptor (beta chain) was observed at least ten times. This sample was taken from a study of neurological immune-mediated disorders. With 10-nucleotide random UMIs included, cDNA was synthesized by 5'RACE. Over 170 million TCR-beta sequences, together covering 15-18 subjects, were produced by every individual sequencing run that was carried out. From the 5' RACE reads, TCRdb called clonotypes with MiXCR, one entry per CDR3 protein. The table lists some 24,000 distinct CDR3 sequences, over 5% of them singletons. Healthy control participants comprised blood bank volunteers in Maryland, USA. It was from 2 million PBMCs stored at -80 C that the unsorted libraries were obtained. CDR1 and CDR2 (germline): MDHEN, SYDVKM. The CDR3 runs 15 residues. Trimming took off 4 bases at V and 0 bases at J, with 9 bases between the two ends.

This clonotype originated in a woman aged 40 to 49 in good health. This sequence joins TRBV28 and TRBJ2-2; a possible D gene is TRBD2 (5 bases). Sequencing was carried out using PBMCs. The CDR3 bases are TGTGCCAGCAGTTCTCCGGGAACGAACACCGGGGAGCTGTTTTTT. Its protein is CASSSPGTNTGELFF.